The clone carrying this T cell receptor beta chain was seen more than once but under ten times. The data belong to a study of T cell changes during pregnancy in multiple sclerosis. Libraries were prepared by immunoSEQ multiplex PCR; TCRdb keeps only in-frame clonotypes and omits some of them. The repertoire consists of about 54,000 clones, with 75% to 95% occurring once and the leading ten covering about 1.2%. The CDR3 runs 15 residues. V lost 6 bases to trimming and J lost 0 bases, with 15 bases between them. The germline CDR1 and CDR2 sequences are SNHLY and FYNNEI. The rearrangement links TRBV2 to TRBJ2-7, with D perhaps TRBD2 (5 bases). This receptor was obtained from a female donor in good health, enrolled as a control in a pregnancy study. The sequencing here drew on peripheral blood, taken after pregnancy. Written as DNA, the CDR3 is TGTGCCAGCAGGGGCGGACTGGGTAGCTCCTACGAGCAGTACTTC. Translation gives CASRGGLGSSYEQYF.